This TCR beta chain was captured in a study of T cells in women clearing cervical HPV infection. Study at large: Cases: HPV16-related CIN3 or worse on histology, a couple of invasive cancers. Controls' single incident HPV16 infection cleared within 12 months without precancer.

For this clone: Antigen: not known. The read ends 3 residues early relative to the CDR3; the germline J gene fills the gap.

The germline V gene has CDR1 SNHLY and CDR2 FYNNEI. V lost 5 bases to trimming and J lost 6 bases, with 18 bases between them. This CDR3 is built from 15 residues. MY09/MY11 PCR detected cervical HPV DNA; dot-blot assigned genotypes. Study outcomes and limitations: Richness differences could reflect unmeasured T-cell content per sample.

The method was immunoSEQ multiplex PCR; TCRdb's version includes in-frame clones alone and lacks a portion of them. This listing includes some 31,000 clones. The J gene is TRBJ2-3, the V gene TRBV2; a weak D match, TRBD2 (6 bases). Sequenced material: blood buffy coat. The TCR was taken from a woman aged 18 to 75 with a cervical HPV16 infection that either progressed to CIN3+ or cleared (not recorded which). CDR3 protein: CASSLGLLHDDTQYF. The sequenced CDR3 bases are TGTGCCAGCAGTCTGGGACTCCTTCACGATGATACG.